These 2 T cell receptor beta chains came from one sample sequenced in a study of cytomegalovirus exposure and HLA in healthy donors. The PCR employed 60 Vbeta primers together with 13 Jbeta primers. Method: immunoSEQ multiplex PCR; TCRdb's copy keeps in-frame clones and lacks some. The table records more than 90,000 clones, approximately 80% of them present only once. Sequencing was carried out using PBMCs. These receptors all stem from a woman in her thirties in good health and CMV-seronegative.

The CDR3 sequence: CASSSQNTEAFF. The CDR3 bases are TGCGCCAGTTCTAGCCAGAACACTGAAGCTTTCTTT. The chain uses TRBV5-1 and TRBJ1-1; no clear D. The germline gives CDR1 SGHRS, CDR2 YFSETQ. CDR3 size: 12 residues. V lost 8 bases and J 1 base, leaving 9 bases between the germline ends.

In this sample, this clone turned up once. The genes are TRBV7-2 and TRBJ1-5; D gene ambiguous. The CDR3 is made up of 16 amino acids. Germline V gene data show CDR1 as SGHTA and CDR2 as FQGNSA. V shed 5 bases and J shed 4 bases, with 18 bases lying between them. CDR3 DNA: TGTGCCAGCAGCCCTAGCATCCCGCTAGTAAATCAGCCCCAGCATTTT. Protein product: CASSPSIPLVNQPQHF.